The 19 T cell receptor beta chains listed next were all sequenced from one sample in a study of T cells in narcolepsy. Here immunoSEQ multiplex PCR was the method, and the copy in TCRdb shows in-frame clones only, minus some. Among nearly 25,000 clones listed, approximately 60% were seen once. The sample comprised memory (CD45RA-) CD4+ T cells from blood. These receptors were collected from a human donor in good health.

This clone was picked up a small number of times. The V gene is TRBV19, the J gene TRBJ1-6; a weak D match, TRBD1 (6 bases). Germline V gene data show CDR1 as LNHDA and CDR2 as SQIVND (reference sequence). V was cut by 10 bases and J by 0 bases, with 16 bases left in between. The CDR3 loop spans 16 amino acids. The CDR3 loop reads CATGGGTGSYNSPLHF. CDR3 coding DNA: TGTGCCACTGGCGGGGGCACGGGCTCCTATAATTCACCCCTCCACTTT.

V and J are TRBV28 and TRBJ1-2; D ambiguous. This CDR3 is 13 amino acids long. V was pared by 5 bases and J by 1 base, with 8 bases between. The germline V gene encodes CDR1 MDHEN and CDR2 SYDVKM. CDR3 loop: CASSPSYNYGYTF. The DNA for the CDR3 is TGTGCCAGCAGTCCAAGCTATAACTATGGCTACACCTTC.

The rearrangement links TRBV30 to TRBJ1-3; D ambiguous. Per germline, CDR1 GTSNPN and CDR2 SVGIG (reference sequence). CDR3 length equals 14 residues. The V end was cut by 0 bases, the J end by 3 bases, with 9 bases between. CDR3 region: CAWSVTGLGNTIYF. The CDR3 region has the DNA TGTGCCTGGAGTGTCACGGGCCTTGGAAACACCATATATTTT.

The chain is built from TRBV19 and TRBJ2-1; 9 nucleotides agree with TRBD2. Germline CDR1 is LNHDA and CDR2 is SQIVND (reference sequence). With 8 bases clipped from V and 7 bases from J, the junction kept 12 bases outside the gene matches. The CDR3 is made up of 15 amino acids. CDR3 region: CASGGGGALHNEQFF. The CDR3 nucleotides are TGTGCCAGTGGAGGCGGGGGGGCCCTCCATAATGAGCAGTTCTTC.

The V and J genes are TRBV6-5 and TRBJ1-2; 10 bases map to TRBD1. Germline trimming cut 10 bases from V and 5 bases from J; bases unmatched to any gene: 7. The germline gives CDR1 MNHEY, CDR2 SVGAGI. The CDR3 runs to 13 residues. The CDR3, as DNA: TGTGCCACCGACCGGGACAGGGGATATGGCTACACCTTC. Translating it yields CATDRDRGYGYTF.

For this clone: Distinct nucleotide sequences in the sample also encode this CDR3. The chain combines TRBV27 with TRBJ2-5, with D uncertain. V dropped 0 bases and J dropped 2 bases, with 4 bases sitting between them. Germline lookup yields CDR1 MNHEY and CDR2 SMNVEV (reference sequence). This CDR3 comprises 13 residues. CDR3 nucleotide sequence: TGTGCCAGCAGTTTATCGGGGCAAGAGACCCAGTACTTC. Protein sequence: CASSLSGQETQYF.

This chain uses TRBV30 with TRBJ2-5, with 7 positions matching TRBD2. The CDR3 loop spans 13 amino acids. The J segment lost 3 bases and the V segment lost 0 bases, leaving 1 base of the junction unmatched. Germline CDR1 is GTSNPN and CDR2 is SVGIG (reference sequence). The CDR3 spells CAWSVGTKETQYF. Written as DNA, the CDR3 is TGTGCCTGGAGTGTAGGGACTAAAGAGACCCAGTACTTC. The whole variable domain, filled in from reference TRBV30 and TRBJ2-5, reads SQTIHQWPATLVQPVGSPLSLECTVEGTSNPNLYWYRQAAGRGLQLLFYSVGIGQISSEVPQNLSASRPQDRQFILSSKKLLLSDSGFYLCAWSVGTKETQYFGPGTRLLVL.

This clone was picked up one time. The rearrangement links TRBV11-1 to TRBJ2-3, with a tentative D call TRBD2 (6 bases). V lost 6 bases and J 1 base, leaving 14 bases between the germline ends. Germline CDR1 SGHAT, CDR2 FQDESV (reference sequence). The CDR3 runs 15 residues. The CDR3: CASSSRLEGTDTQYF. In DNA form, the CDR3 reads TGTGCCAGCAGTTCTCGACTAGAGGGCACAGATACGCAGTATTTT.

This clone was counted a single time. V is TRBV11-3 and J is TRBJ2-1; weak D call: TRBD2 (6 bases). The CDR3 has 16 residues. The germline V gene encodes CDR1 SGHNT and CDR2 YENEEA. V was shortened by 5 bases and J by 4 bases, with 18 bases between the two germline ends. The CDR3 loop reads CASSRPGVGGYNEQFF. Written as DNA, the CDR3 is TGTGCCAGCAGCCGGCCGGGGGTGGGAGGATACAATGAGCAGTTCTTC.

J is TRBJ1-6 and V is TRBV19, with D possibly being TRBD1 (5 bases). V lost 7 bases and J lost 4, with 8 bases in between. CDR1 and CDR2 (germline): LNHDA, SQIVND (reference sequence). The CDR3 runs to 13 residues. CDR3 residues: CASMGDYNSPLHF. CDR3 nucleotide sequence: TGTGCCAGTATGGGGGATTATAATTCACCCCTCCACTTT.

This clone occurred a few times. The chain links TRBV6-1 to TRBJ1-3; D remains unclear. Germline CDR1 and CDR2: MNHNS and SASEGT. With 3 bases removed from V and 0 bases from J, the gap between germline ends came to 9 bases. The CDR3 runs 15 residues. The CDR3 region has the DNA TGTGCCAGCAGTGACGGACGCAACTCTGGAAACACCATATATTTT. It encodes CASSDGRNSGNTIYF.

The chain links TRBV10-3 to TRBJ2-3; D might be TRBD1 or TRBD2, each matching 5 bases. This CDR3 spans 12 amino acids. V gave up 4 bases and J gave up 6 bases, with 8 bases separating them. CDR1 ENHRY and CDR2 SYGVKD come from the germline V gene. CDR3 coding DNA: TGTGCCATCAGTGGTGGGACGGATACGCAGTATTTT. Translated: CAISGGTDTQYF.

In this sample, this clone turned up once. The rearrangement joins TRBV7-2 to TRBJ1-6; TRBD1 aligns across 9 bases. Germline V gene data show CDR1 as SGHTA and CDR2 as FQGNSA. Trimming cost V 5 bases and J 10 bases; bases outside gene matches: 12. This CDR3 is 16 amino acids long. The CDR3 is CASSPRRTGEGSPLHF. Here the CDR3 DNA reads TGTGCCAGCAGCCCGCGCCGGACAGGGGAAGGGTCACCCCTCCACTTT.

The J gene is TRBJ1-5, the V gene TRBV6-1, with 7 positions matching TRBD1. Germline V lookup: CDR1 MNHNS, CDR2 SASEGT. The CDR3 contains 16 residues. The V and J ends lost 0 bases and 7 bases, in that order; junction bases with no gene match: 9. The CDR3 spells CASSEAFAGGIQPQHF. As DNA, the CDR3 is TGTGCCAGCAGTGAAGCGTTCGCAGGGGGGATACAGCCCCAGCATTTT.

V usage is TRBV14 and J usage is TRBJ2-2; possible D gene TRBD1, 5 bases. Germline values: CDR1 SGHDN, CDR2 FVKESK. CDR3 length: 15 residues. The V and J ends lost 5 bases and 4 bases respectively, with 14 bases between them. CDR3 nucleotide sequence: TGTGCCAGCAGCTCTCAGGGCCGGAGCACCGGGGAGCTGTTTTTT. Its protein is CASSSQGRSTGELFF.

V usage is TRBV7-2 and J usage is TRBJ2-7, with D unclear. V was cut by 5 bases and J by 2 bases, with 7 bases left in between. Per germline, CDR1 SGHTA and CDR2 FQGNSA. There are 12 residues in the CDR3. CDR3 in DNA: TGTGCCAGCAGCCGGACGACCTACGAGCAGTACTTC. Its translation: CASSRTTYEQYF.

This clone was found a few times. The chain employs TRBV19 and TRBJ1-5, with 7 positions matching TRBD1. The CDR3 has 15 amino acids. Germline V gives CDR1 LNHDA, CDR2 SQIVND (reference sequence). The ends lost 4 bases at V and 4 bases at J; junction bases unmatched: 7. The CDR3 loop is CASSTSTGRNQPQHF. DNA for the CDR3: TGTGCCAGTAGTACCTCGACAGGGCGGAATCAGCCCCAGCATTTT.

This rearrangement joins TRBV5-6 to TRBJ1-2; 8 nucleotides align to TRBD1. With V trimmed by 4 bases and J by 5 bases, 16 bases remained unmatched. CDR1 and CDR2 from the germline V gene are SGHDT and YYEEEE. The CDR3 extends over 17 amino acids. This CDR3 is CASSTRNRDRLKYGYTF. The CDR3 region has the DNA TGTGCCAGCAGCACCCGGAACCGGGACAGGCTGAAATATGGCTACACCTTC.

V and J are TRBV18 and TRBJ1-5; D remains unclear. Trimming removed 4 bases at V and 5 bases at J, with 9 bases between. The V gene's germline CDR1 is KGHSH and CDR2 LQKENI. This CDR3 has 13 amino acids. CDR3 bases: TGTGCCAGCTCACGCGATCGGGATCAGCCCCAGCATTTT. This gives the protein CASSRDRDQPQHF.